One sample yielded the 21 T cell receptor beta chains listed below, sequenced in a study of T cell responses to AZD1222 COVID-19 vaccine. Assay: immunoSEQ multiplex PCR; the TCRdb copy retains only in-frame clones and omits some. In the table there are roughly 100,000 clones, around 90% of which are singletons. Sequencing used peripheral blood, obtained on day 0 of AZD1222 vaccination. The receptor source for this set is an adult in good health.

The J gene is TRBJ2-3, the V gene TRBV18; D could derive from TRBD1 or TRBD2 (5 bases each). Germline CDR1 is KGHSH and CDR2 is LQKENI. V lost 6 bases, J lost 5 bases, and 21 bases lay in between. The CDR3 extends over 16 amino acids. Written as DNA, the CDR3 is TGTGCCAGCTCCCCCTTTGACGGGGCAGTTGGAGATACGCAGTATTTT. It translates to CASSPFDGAVGDTQYF.

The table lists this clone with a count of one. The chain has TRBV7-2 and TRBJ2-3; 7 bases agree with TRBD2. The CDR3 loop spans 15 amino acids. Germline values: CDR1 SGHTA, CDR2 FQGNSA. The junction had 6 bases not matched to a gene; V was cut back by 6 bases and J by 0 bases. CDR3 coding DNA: TGTGCCAGCAGGCCGGGGGGTTTTAGCACAGATACGCAGTATTTT. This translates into CASRPGGFSTDTQYF.

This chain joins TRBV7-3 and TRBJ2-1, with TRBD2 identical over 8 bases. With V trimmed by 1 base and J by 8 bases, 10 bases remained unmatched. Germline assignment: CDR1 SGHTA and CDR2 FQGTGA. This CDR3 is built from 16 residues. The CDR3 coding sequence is TGTGCCAGCAGCTTAAATTCGGGGGGGCCAGCCTATGAGCAGTTCTTC. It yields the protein CASSLNSGGPAYEQFF.

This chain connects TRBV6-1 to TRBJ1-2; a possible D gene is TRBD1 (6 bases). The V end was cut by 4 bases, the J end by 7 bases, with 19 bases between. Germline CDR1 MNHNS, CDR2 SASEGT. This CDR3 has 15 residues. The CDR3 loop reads CASSARGGVLSGYTF. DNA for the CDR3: TGTGCCAGCAGTGCACGGGGGGGCGTACTGAGTGGCTACACCTTC.

Here the CDR3 DNA reads TGCGCCAGCAGTCGGACAGGGGGCGACACCGGGGAGCTGTTTTTT. This codes for CASSRTGGDTGELFF. V and J are TRBV5-1 and TRBJ2-2; the match to TRBD1 covers 11 bases. Germline V gene sequence: CDR1 SGHRS, CDR2 YFSETQ. This CDR3 contains 15 residues. V dropped 5 bases and J dropped 3; count of bases not matched to a gene: 3.

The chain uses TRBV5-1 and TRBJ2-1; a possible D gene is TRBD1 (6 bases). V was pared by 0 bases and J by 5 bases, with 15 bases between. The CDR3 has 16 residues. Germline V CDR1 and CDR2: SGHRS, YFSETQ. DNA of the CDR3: TGCGCCAGCAGCTTGGCCCCCTCGACAGGTCACAATGAGCAGTTCTTC. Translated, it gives CASSLAPSTGHNEQFF.

The CDR3 sequence: CSVGGGPSYEQYF. CDR3 sequence (DNA): TGCAGCGTTGGGGGGGGGCCCTCCTACGAGCAGTACTTC. This rearrangement joins TRBV29-1 to TRBJ2-7; maybe TRBD2 (7 bases). The CDR3 totals 13 residues. V was cut by 4 bases and J by 0 bases, with 10 bases left in between. Germline V CDR1 and CDR2: SQVTM, ANQGSEA.

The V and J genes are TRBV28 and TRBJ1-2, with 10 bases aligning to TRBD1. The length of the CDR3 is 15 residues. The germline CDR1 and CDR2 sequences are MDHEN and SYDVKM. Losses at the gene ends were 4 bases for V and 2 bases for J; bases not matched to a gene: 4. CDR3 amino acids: CASSSGGQGNYGYTF. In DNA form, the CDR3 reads TGTGCCAGCAGTTCGGGGGGACAGGGGAACTATGGCTACACCTTC.

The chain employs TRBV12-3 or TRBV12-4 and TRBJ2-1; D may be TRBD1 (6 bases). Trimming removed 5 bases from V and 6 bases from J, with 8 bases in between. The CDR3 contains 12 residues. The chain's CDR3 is CASSRQVNEQFF. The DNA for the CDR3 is TGTGCCAGCAGTCGACAGGTCAATGAGCAGTTCTTC.

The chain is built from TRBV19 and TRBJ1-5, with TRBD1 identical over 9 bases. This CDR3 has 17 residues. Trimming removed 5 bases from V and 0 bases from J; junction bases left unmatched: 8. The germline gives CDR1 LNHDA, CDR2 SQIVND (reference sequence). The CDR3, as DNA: TGTGCCAGTAGTGTCCACAGGGGGCAAGATAGCAATCAGCCCCAGCATTTT. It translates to CASSVHRGQDSNQPQHF.

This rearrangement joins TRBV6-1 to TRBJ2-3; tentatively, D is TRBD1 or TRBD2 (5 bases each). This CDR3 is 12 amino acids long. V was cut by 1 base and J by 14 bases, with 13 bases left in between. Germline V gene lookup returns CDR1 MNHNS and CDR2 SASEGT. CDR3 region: CASSEDYPGLYF. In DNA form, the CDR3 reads TGTGCCAGCAGTGAAGACTACCCGGGGCTGTATTTT.

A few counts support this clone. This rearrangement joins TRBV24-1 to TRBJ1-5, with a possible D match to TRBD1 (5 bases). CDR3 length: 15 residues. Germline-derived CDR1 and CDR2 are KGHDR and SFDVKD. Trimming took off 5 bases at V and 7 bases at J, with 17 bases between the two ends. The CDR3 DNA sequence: TGTGCCACCAGTGCCGACAGCCCCGGGGACCAGCCCCAGCATTTT. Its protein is CATSADSPGDQPQHF.

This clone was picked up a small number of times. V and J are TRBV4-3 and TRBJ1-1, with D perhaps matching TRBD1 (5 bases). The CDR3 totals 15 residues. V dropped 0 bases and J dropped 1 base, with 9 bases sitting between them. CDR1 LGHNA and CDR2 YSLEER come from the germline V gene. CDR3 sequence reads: CASSQDGQGNTEAFF. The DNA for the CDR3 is TGCGCCAGCAGCCAAGATGGCCAGGGGAACACTGAAGCTTTCTTT.

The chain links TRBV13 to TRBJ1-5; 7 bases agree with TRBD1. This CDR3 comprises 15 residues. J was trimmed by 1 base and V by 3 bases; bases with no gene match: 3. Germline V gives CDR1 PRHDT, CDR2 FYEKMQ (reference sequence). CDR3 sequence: CASSLGTASNQPQHF. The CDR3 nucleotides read TGTGCCAGCAGCTTGGGGACAGCGAGCAATCAGCCCCAGCATTTT. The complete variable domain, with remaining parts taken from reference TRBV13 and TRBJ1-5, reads AAGVIQSPRHLIKEKRETATLKCYPIPRHDTVYWYQQGPGQDPQFLISFYEKMQSDKGSIPDRFSAQQFSDYHSELNMSSLELGDSALYFCASSLGTASNQPQHFGDGTRLSIL.

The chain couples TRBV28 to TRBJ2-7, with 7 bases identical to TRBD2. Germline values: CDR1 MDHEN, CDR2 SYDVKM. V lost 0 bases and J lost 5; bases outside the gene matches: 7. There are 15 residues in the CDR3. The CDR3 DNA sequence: TGTGCCAGCAGTTTATGGGGAGGGCCGAGCCACGAGCAGTACTTC. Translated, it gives CASSLWGGPSHEQYF.

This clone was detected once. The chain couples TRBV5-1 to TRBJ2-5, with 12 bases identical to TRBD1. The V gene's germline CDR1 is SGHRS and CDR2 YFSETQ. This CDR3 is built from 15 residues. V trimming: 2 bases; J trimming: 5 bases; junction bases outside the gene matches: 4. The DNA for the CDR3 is TGCGCCAGCAGCTTACAGGGGACAGGGGGCGAGACCCAGTACTTC. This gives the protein CASSLQGTGGETQYF.

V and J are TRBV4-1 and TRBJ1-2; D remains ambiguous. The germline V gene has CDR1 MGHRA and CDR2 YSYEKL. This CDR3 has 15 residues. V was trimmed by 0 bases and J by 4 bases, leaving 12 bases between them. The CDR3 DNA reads TGCGCCAGCAGCCAAGACCCCGGGAAAGCCTATGGCTACACCTTC. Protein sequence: CASSQDPGKAYGYTF.

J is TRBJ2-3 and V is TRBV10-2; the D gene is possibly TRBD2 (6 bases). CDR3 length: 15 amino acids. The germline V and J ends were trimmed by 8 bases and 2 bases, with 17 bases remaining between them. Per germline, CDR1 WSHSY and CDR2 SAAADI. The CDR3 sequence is CASWGLEGPTDTQYF. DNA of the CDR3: TGCGCCAGCTGGGGTTTGGAGGGGCCCACAGATACGCAGTATTTT.

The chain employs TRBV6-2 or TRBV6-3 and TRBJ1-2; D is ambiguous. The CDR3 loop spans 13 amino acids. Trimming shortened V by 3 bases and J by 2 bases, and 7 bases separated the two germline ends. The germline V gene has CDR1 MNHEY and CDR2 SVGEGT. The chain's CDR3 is CASSYGGNYGYTF. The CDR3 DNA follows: TGTGCCAGCAGTTATGGCGGAAACTATGGCTACACCTTC.

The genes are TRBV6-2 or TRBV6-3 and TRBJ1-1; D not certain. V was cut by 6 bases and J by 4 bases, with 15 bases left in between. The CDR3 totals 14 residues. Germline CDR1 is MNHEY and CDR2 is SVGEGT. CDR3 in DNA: TGTGCCAGCAGCTTACCCTTACTAGGCACTGAAGCTTTCTTT. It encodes CASSLPLLGTEAFF.

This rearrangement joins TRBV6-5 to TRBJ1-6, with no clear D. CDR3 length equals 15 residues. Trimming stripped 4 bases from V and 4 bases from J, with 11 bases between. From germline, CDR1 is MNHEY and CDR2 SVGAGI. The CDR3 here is CASSLGRTYNSPLHF. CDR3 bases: TGTGCCAGCAGTTTAGGACGGACTTATAATTCACCCCTCCACTTT.